This T cell receptor (beta chain) is from a study of T cell responses to AZD1222 COVID-19 vaccine. V lost 1 base and J lost 6, with 3 bases in between. Germline V gives CDR1 SGHAT, CDR2 FQNNGV. The CDR3 has 11 residues. TCRdb keeps only in-frame clones here, not all; method: immunoSEQ multiplex PCR. The data show around 120,000 clones, around 90% seen once. The chain joins TRBV11-2 to TRBJ1-2, with D uncertain. Sequenced here: peripheral blood, sampled on day 0 of AZD1222 vaccination. This clonotype was obtained from an adult in good health. The chain's CDR3 is CASSLVHGYTF. CDR3 sequence (DNA): TGTGCCAGCAGCTTAGTCCATGGCTACACCTTC.